This TCR beta chain comes out of a study of blood T cell repertoires in COVID-19 (dated by TCRdb to 2018 to 2020). Notes on the research overall: Samples covering the acute and convalescent phases of COVID-19 were provided by collaborators in the United States, Italy and Spain. The material from the prospective study consisted of cDNA or gDNA derived from T cells, B-cell-depleted T cells, or PBMCs. The dataset comprised deeply sampled blood TCRbeta repertoires from subjects exposed to, actively infected with, or recovered from COVID-19. A freely available public database, intended as a resource for researchers studying the immune response to SARS-CoV-2, is where the repertoires were released. Samples came from the ongoing ImmuneRACE study (first 160 participants) plus 1,254 subjects from 6 global collaborators. A de-identified subject ID, COVID-19 status, age in years and sex were almost always included in the sample metadata. Where available, HLA class I and class II types were taken from metadata supplied by the sample provider and were not determined by assay-based typing. What the work shows at the level of the full study, not this receptor alone: The quantity of clinical and demographic metadata differed by source and by participant and was supplied without curation.

From the germline V gene (reference sequence), CDR1 is GTSNPN and CDR2 is SVGIG. From cysteine to phenylalanine, the CDR3 is 13 amino acids long. The sequence is cut down to CDR3 DNA, 39 bases in frame from base 1. V loses 7 bases of germline sequence and J loses 4 bases, and the interval between the two ends is 16 bases. A note on this clone: The antigen it binds to is not known. Per-base quality was not reported, and no clone a single base away is much larger than it.

TCRbeta CDR3 regions were amplified from genomic DNA by means of the immunoSEQ Assay, a bias-controlled multiplex PCR. Under the source paper's analysis protocol: Within the assay, amplification of reference gene primers was used to estimate how many nucleated cells each sample contained. To quantify the absolute abundance of each unique TCRbeta CDR3 rearrangement, sequence reads were collapsed and filtered. For each sample, productive Simpson clonality was calculated by taking the square root of Simpson's diversity index across productive rearrangements. TCRdb took over this immuneACCESS table, retaining in-frame rearrangements with V and J assigned. Such tables are incomplete; in checked studies, under half of the missing clones stem from an unresolved V gene, and the remainder is unexplained. The V and J calls and the clone size are those of that table, but D and trimming were determined from the DNA. This sample has about 470,000 clones in its table, and around 90% of those were observed once. Clones ranked in the top ten supply roughly 0.72% of the sample.

In the prospective study, participants were roughly 18 to 95 years old, resided in 24 geographic areas of the United States, and were enrolled through a virtual design. In the prospective study, participants were assigned to cohorts based on the clinical history participants reported in a screening survey and a study questionnaire. Recovered participants in ImmuneRACE Cohort 3 were defined as having two consecutive negative NP/OP PCR tests, clearance from a healthcare professional, or resolution of symptoms. In the prospective study, whole blood, serum and a nasopharyngeal or oropharyngeal swab were collected from each participant by mobile phlebotomists. Prospective study participants could optionally give additional blood draws and questionnaires over an approximately two-month period. Before DNA extraction, blood samples from the prospective study were shipped at room temperature or frozen.

The sequence joins TRBV30 to TRBJ2-5, with a tentative D gene TRBD2 over 7 matching bases. The TCR was taken from a woman under 30 who had recovered from COVID-19. Sequencing input: PBMCs or T cells enriched from blood (not recorded which). The DNA sequence reads TGTGCCTTAGGGGGGGGAGGAGGAGAGACCCAGTACTTC. Its protein product is CALGGGGGETQYF.